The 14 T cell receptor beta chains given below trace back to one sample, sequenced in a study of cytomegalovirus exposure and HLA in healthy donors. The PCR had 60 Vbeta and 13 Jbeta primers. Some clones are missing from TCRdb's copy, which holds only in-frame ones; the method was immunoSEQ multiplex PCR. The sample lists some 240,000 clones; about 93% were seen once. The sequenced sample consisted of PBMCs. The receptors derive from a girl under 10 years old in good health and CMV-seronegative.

The CDR3 protein is CASSRQGSGELFF. The CDR3 DNA reads TGTGCCAGCAGCCGGCAGGGATCCGGGGAGCTGTTTTTT. The V call is TRBV7-3, the J call TRBJ2-2; perhaps TRBD1 as D (5 bases). Trimming pared 5 bases from V and 6 bases from J, leaving 10 bases between. The CDR3 length is 13 residues. From germline, CDR1 is SGHTA and CDR2 FQGTGA.

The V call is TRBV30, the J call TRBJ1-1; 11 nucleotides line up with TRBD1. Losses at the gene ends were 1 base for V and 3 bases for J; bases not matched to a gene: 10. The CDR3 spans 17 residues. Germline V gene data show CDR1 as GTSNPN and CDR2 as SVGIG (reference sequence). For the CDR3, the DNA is TGTGCCTGGAGTGCCCAGAGAGGGACAGGGGGATACACTGAAGCTTTCTTT. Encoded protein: CAWSAQRGTGGYTEAFF.

The CDR3 DNA sequence: TGTGCCAGCATAGCGGGGGGGCAGAAGGAGCAGTACTTC. Protein: CASIAGGQKEQYF. This chain uses TRBV2 with TRBJ2-7, with TRBD2 matching over 11 bases. The CDR3 sequence is 13 residues long. Germline-derived CDR1 and CDR2 are SNHLY and FYNNEI. The V and J ends lost 7 bases and 7 bases, in that order; junction bases with no gene match: 6.

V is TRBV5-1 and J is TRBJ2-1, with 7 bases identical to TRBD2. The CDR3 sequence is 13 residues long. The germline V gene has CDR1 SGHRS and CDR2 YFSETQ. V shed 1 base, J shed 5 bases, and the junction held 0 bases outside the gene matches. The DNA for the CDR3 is TGCGCCAGCAGCTTGCTAGCGGACAATGAGCAGTTCTTC. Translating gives CASSLLADNEQFF. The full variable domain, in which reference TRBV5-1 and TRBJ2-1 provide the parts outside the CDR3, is KAGVTQTPRYLIKTRGQQVTLSCSPISGHRSVSWYQQTPGQGLQFLFEYFSETQRNKGNFPGRFSGRQFSNSRSEMNVSTLELGDSALYLCASSLLADNEQFFGPGTRLTVL.

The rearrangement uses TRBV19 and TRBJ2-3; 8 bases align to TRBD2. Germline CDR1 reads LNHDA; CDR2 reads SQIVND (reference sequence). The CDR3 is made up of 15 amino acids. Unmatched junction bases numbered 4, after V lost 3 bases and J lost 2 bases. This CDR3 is CASSISSGHTDTQYF. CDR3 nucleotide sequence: TGTGCCAGTAGTATCTCTAGCGGGCACACAGATACGCAGTATTTT.

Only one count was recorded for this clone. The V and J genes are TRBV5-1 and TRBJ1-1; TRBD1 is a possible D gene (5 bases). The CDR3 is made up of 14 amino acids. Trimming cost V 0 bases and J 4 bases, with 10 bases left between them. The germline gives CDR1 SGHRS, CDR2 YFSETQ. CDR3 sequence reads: CASSLGGHPTEAFF. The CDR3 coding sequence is TGCGCCAGCAGCTTGGGCGGACACCCCACTGAAGCTTTCTTT.

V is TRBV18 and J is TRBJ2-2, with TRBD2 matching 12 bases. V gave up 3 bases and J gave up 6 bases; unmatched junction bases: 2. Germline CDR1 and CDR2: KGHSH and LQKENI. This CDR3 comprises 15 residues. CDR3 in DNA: TGTGCCAGCTCACCTCGACTAGCGGGAGCCGGGGAGCTGTTTTTT. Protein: CASSPRLAGAGELFF.

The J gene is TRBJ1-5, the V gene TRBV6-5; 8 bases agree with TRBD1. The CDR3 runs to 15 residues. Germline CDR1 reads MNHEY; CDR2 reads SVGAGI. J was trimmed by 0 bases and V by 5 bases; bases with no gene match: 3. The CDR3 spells CASSVTGDSNQPQHF. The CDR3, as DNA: TGTGCCAGCAGTGTGACAGGGGATAGCAATCAGCCCCAGCATTTT.

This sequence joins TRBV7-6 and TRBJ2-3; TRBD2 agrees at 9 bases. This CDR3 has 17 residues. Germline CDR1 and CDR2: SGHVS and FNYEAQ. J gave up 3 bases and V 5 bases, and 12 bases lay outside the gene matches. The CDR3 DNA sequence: TGTGCCAGCAGCCCCCAGGGGCGGGGGGGCGGTACAGATACGCAGTATTTT. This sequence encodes CASSPQGRGGGTDTQYF.

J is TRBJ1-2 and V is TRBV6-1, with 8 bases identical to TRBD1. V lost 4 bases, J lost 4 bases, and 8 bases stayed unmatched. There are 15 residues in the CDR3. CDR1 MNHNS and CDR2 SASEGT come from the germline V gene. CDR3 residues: CASSVQGGIIYGYTF. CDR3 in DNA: TGTGCCAGCAGTGTACAGGGGGGGATTATCTATGGCTACACCTTC.

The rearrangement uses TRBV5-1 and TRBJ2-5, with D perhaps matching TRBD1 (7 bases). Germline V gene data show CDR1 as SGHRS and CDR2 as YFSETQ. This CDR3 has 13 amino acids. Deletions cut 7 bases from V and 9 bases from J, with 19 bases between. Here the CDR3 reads CASALEARGAQYF. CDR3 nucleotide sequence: TGCGCCAGCGCACTTGAAGCCAGGGGGGCCCAGTACTTC.

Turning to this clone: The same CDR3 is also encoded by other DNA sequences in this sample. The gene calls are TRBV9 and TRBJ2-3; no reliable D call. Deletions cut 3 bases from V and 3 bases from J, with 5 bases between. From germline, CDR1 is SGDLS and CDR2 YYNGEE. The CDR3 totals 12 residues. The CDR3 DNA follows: TGTGCCAGCAGCGGGGCGACAGATACGCAGTATTTT. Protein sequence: CASSGATDTQYF.

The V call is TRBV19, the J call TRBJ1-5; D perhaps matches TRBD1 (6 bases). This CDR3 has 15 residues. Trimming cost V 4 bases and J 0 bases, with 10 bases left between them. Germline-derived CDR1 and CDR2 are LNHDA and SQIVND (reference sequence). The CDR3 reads CASSNRQDSNQPQHF. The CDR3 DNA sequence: TGTGCCAGTAGTAATCGACAGGATAGCAATCAGCCCCAGCATTTT.

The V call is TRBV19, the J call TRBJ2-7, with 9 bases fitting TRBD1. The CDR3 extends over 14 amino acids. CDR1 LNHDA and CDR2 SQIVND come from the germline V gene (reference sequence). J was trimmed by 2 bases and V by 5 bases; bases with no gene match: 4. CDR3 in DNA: TGTGCCAGTAGTGCAGGACAGGGGACCTACGAGCAGTACTTC. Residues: CASSAGQGTYEQYF.